Reported below is one T cell receptor (beta chain). What it binds is not known. Isolated RNA was reverse transcribed into cDNA used as the sequencing template. Measured with immunoSEQ multiplex PCR; TCRdb has only the in-frame clones, and not every one. Altogether 60,000 to 65,000 clones are present, around 47% being singletons, with the ten largest covering roughly 51%. Cell sorting was applied to PBMCs, and CD4+ and CD8+ T cells were collected. The data were obtained in a study of CD8+ T cells in alopecia areata. The V end lost 2 bases, the J end lost 4 bases, and 7 bases lay between the germline ends. Germline loops: CDR1 SGHRS, CDR2 YFSETQ. The CDR3 runs 12 residues. The study, taken as a whole, reports: Lesional scalp exceeded normal scalp in clonality, especially in alopecia totalis/universalis.

The chain links TRBV5-1 to TRBJ2-7, with D tentatively TRBD1 (5 bases). Input material: NKG2D-low CD8+ T cells sorted from blood. The source of this sequence is a human donor with alopecia areata. The CDR3, as DNA: TGCGCCAGCAGCTTAGGGGTGTACGAGCAGTACTTC. The encoded protein is CASSLGVYEQYF.